Given below is one TCR beta chain in context. This entry comes from a study of T cell responses to AZD1222 COVID-19 vaccine. The method was immunoSEQ multiplex PCR; TCRdb's version includes in-frame clones alone and lacks a portion of them. The table lists about 110,000 clones, about 91% of them singletons. CDR3 length: 16 residues. Germline lookup yields CDR1 SNHLY and CDR2 FYNNEI. V trimming: 7 bases; J trimming: 0 bases; junction bases outside the gene matches: 12. The V call is TRBV2, the J call TRBJ2-7; 7 bases map to TRBD1. The sequencing used peripheral blood, collected on day 0 of AZD1222 vaccination. This receptor was taken from an adult in good health. CDR3 sequence: CASIEGDRLSSYEQYF. The DNA for the CDR3 is TGTGCCAGCATCGAAGGGGACAGACTTAGCTCCTACGAGCAGTACTTC.